These 20 T cell receptor beta chains were all obtained from the same sample, sequenced in a study of CD8+CD57+ T cells in acquired aplastic anemia. Profiling that covered TCR beta VDJ and CDR3 relied on genomic DNA as its template. A single record per CDR3 protein comes from TCRdb applying MiXCR to the reads. The table has a few hundred thousand distinct CDR3 sequences, roughly 53% seen once. All sequencing subjects had displayed CD8+CD57+ cell expansion on flow cytometry. What was sequenced was sorted CD4+, CD8+, or CD8+CD57+ T cells (not recorded which) from PBMCs. Receptor source: a human donor with aplastic anemia.

The CDR3 region has the DNA TGCGCCAGCAGGCCTACGGAAAATGAGCAGTTCTTC. Amino acid sequence: CASRPTENEQFF. This chain joins TRBV5-1 and TRBJ2-1; D not certain. Trimming shortened V by 5 bases and J by 7 bases, and 10 bases separated the two germline ends. This CDR3 is built from 12 residues. CDR1 SGHRS and CDR2 YFSETQ come from the germline V gene.

Many counts were recorded for this clonotype. CDR3 in DNA: TGTGCCAGCAGCTTAGTTGATGGAAACACCATATATTTT. It specifies CASSLVDGNTIYF. This chain joins TRBV5-8 and TRBJ1-3, with D uncertain. Trimming removed 2 bases from V and 3 bases from J, with 6 bases in between. Germline values: CDR1 SGHTS, CDR2 YDEGEE. There are 13 residues in the CDR3.

There are many counts of this clonotype. The V and J genes are TRBV20-1 and TRBJ2-3; 8 nucleotides align to TRBD2. The CDR3 is 15 residues long. Trimming took 3 bases from V and 6 from J; bases not matched to a gene: 11. The germline V gene encodes CDR1 DFQATT and CDR2 SNEGSKA (reference sequence). The CDR3 protein is CSASYPGGWRDTQYF. CDR3 nucleotides: TGCAGTGCTAGCTACCCGGGGGGGTGGAGGGATACGCAGTATTTT.

This clonotype was recorded many times. This chain connects TRBV10-3 to TRBJ1-3; no definite D call. CDR1 and CDR2 (germline): ENHRY, SYGVKD. The CDR3 length is 14 residues. V shed 3 bases and J shed 8 bases, with 14 bases lying between them. In nucleotides, the CDR3 is TGTGCCATCAGTGACGTGGGCCCGCAATACACCATATATTTT. It is translated as CAISDVGPQYTIYF.

The rearrangement joins TRBV19 to TRBJ2-7; 8 nucleotides agree with TRBD2. The CDR3 has 12 amino acids. Trimming at V came to 6 bases and at J to 7 bases, leaving 5 bases not matched to a gene. From germline, CDR1 is LNHDA and CDR2 SQIVND (reference sequence). The CDR3 loop reads CASSPGGEEQYF. The DNA for the CDR3 is TGTGCCAGTAGCCCGGGGGGGGAAGAGCAGTACTTC.

V is TRBV20-1 and J is TRBJ2-7, with 14 bases aligning to TRBD2. CDR1 and CDR2 (germline): DFQATT, SNEGSKA (reference sequence). V shed 3 bases, J shed 6 bases, and the junction held 4 bases outside the gene matches. The CDR3 is made up of 14 amino acids. The CDR3 sequence: CSASGTSGGVEQYF. DNA for the CDR3: TGCAGTGCTAGTGGGACTAGCGGGGGCGTCGAGCAGTACTTC.

The chain has TRBV19 and TRBJ1-5, with 8 bases that match TRBD1. The CDR3 contains 15 residues. J gave up 2 bases and V 7 bases, and 7 bases lay outside the gene matches. Looked up from germline, CDR1 is LNHDA and CDR2 is SQIVND (reference sequence). The CDR3 loop is CASKDRGLGNQPQHF. The DNA for the CDR3 is TGTGCCAGTAAAGACAGGGGTTTGGGCAATCAGCCCCAGCATTTT. The full variable domain, its missing parts supplied by reference TRBV19 and TRBJ1-5, is DGGITQSPKYLFRKEGQNVTLSCEQNLNHDAMYWYRQDPGQGLRLIYYSQIVNDFQKGDIAEGYSVSREKKESFPLTVTSAQKNPTAFYLCASKDRGLGNQPQHFGDGTRLSIL.

The CDR3 protein is CASITTEDRVSETQYF. The CDR3 DNA reads TGTGCCAGCATTACGACAGAGGACAGGGTGTCGGAGACCCAGTACTTC. The chain joins TRBV6-7 to TRBJ2-5; TRBD1 aligns across 8 bases. TRBV6-7 falls under the ORF class, with uncertain function. The CDR3 extends over 16 amino acids. Trimming took 7 bases from V and 5 from J; bases not matched to a gene: 15.

This clonotype has ten or more counts. V gene TRBV3-1 combines with J gene TRBJ2-2; D remains unclear. Trimming took off 0 bases at V and 0 bases at J, with 8 bases between the two ends. CDR3 length: 16 residues. Germline V gene sequence: CDR1 LGHDT, CDR2 YNNKEL (reference sequence). The CDR3 reads CASSQEPAPNTGELFF. The CDR3 coding sequence is TGTGCCAGCAGCCAAGAGCCAGCGCCGAACACCGGGGAGCTGTTTTTT. The variable domain in full, with the rest retrieved from reference TRBV3-1 and TRBJ2-2, is DTAVSQTPKYLVTQMGNDKSIKCEQNLGHDTMYWYKQDSKKFLKIMFSYNNKELIINETVPNRFSPKSPDKAHLNLHINSLELGDSAVYFCASSQEPAPNTGELFFGEGSRLTVL.

This clonotype was observed many times. The chain carries TRBV15 and TRBJ1-3; D is perhaps TRBD1 (5 bases). Germline loops: CDR1 LNHNV, CDR2 YYDKDF (reference sequence). Trimming pared 0 bases from V and 3 bases from J, leaving 6 bases between. This CDR3 has 14 amino acids. DNA for the CDR3: TGTGCCACCAGCAGAGACAGGGTTGGAAACACCATATATTTT. Translation gives CATSRDRVGNTIYF.

Comment on this clonotype: A much larger clone lies one base from this, so it may be a read error. The CDR3 does not end in the conserved phenylalanine or tryptophan, so this is likely a read error. The rearrangement uses TRBV7-2 and TRBJ2-7, with D unresolved. Between the trimmed V and J ends, which lost 5 bases and 0 bases, there was a span of 11 bases. The CDR3 runs 14 residues. Germline V gene sequence: CDR1 SGHTA, CDR2 FQGNSA. CDR3 amino acids: CASSPGLSSYEQYS. In nucleotides, the CDR3 is TGTGCCAGCAGCCCCGGCCTTAGCTCCTACGAGCAGTACTCC.

The CDR3: CASGYNTGANVLTF. CDR3 DNA: TGTGCCAGTGGGTATAATACAGGGGCCAACGTCCTGACTTTC. The V gene is TRBV19, the J gene TRBJ2-6; D is ambiguous. V was shortened by 8 bases and J by 4 bases, with 12 bases between the two germline ends. Per the germline V gene, CDR1 is LNHDA and CDR2 is SQIVND (reference sequence). CDR3 length: 14 residues.

This clonotype was seen more than once but under ten times. The germline gene is not matched at one end of the junction; a read error may be the cause. The chain links TRBV12-3 or TRBV12-4 to TRBJ2-5, with unresolved D. This CDR3 contains 13 residues. The CDR3 protein is CATSDDGRETQYF. The CDR3, as DNA: TGTGCCACCAGTGATGATGGACGGGAGACCCAGTACTTC.

This chain joins TRBV24-1 and TRBJ1-5; TRBD1 matches 7 bases. V was clipped by 4 bases and J by 15 bases; unmatched bases: 8. This CDR3 region has 12 residues. The V gene's germline CDR1 is KGHDR and CDR2 SFDVKD. The CDR3 coding sequence is TGTGCCACCAGTGACCTATACAGGGGATGGCATTTT. Translating it yields CATSDLYRGWHF.

This clonotype came up a few times. This sequence joins TRBV6-5 and TRBJ2-5; D is possibly TRBD1 (6 bases). This CDR3 is built from 18 residues. V lost 2 bases and J lost 0, with 19 bases in between. The V gene's germline CDR1 is MNHEY and CDR2 SVGAGI. CDR3 nucleotides: TGTGCCAGCAGTTACACCCTCTCAGGGGCTATGTACCAAGAGACCCAGTACTTC. This sequence encodes CASSYTLSGAMYQETQYF.

The V call is TRBV10-2, the J call TRBJ1-2; D is unresolved. The ends were cut back, 8 bases at V and 2 bases at J, with 15 bases in the middle. Germline V gene sequence: CDR1 WSHSY, CDR2 SAAADI. The CDR3 runs to 14 residues. This chain's CDR3 is CASRRGQQNYGYTF. For the CDR3, the DNA is TGCGCCAGCCGACGAGGGCAGCAAAACTATGGCTACACCTTC.

This rearrangement joins TRBV7-6 to TRBJ2-5; TRBD1 might be the D (5 bases). V was cut by 5 bases and J by 3 bases, with 16 bases left in between. Germline V gene data show CDR1 as SGHVS and CDR2 as FNYEAQ. This CDR3 has 15 residues. CDR3 nucleotides: TGTGCCAGCAGCCCCTCTAGATCAGGGAAAGAGACCCAGTACTTC. Protein sequence: CASSPSRSGKETQYF.

The chain has TRBV7-3 and TRBJ1-2; 8 bases map to TRBD1. From germline, CDR1 is SGHTA and CDR2 FQGTGA. CDR3 length: 14 residues. V was clipped by 4 bases and J by 7 bases; unmatched bases: 8. CDR3 region: CASSSTGAFGGYTF. The CDR3 DNA sequence: TGTGCCAGCAGCTCGACAGGGGCTTTCGGTGGCTACACCTTC.

The CDR3 loop is CASSYRTRETQYF. CDR3 coding DNA: TGTGCCAGCAGTTACCGGACCAGAGAGACCCAGTACTTC. This rearrangement joins TRBV2 to TRBJ2-5; no clear D. CDR1 and CDR2 (germline): SNHLY, FYNNEI. This CDR3 comprises 13 residues. Trimming removed 5 bases from V and 4 bases from J, with 11 bases in between.

V and J are TRBV19 and TRBJ1-2, with D tentatively TRBD1 (6 bases). V was trimmed by 3 bases and J by 4 bases, leaving 9 bases between them. This CDR3 has 13 residues. Germline CDR1 LNHDA, CDR2 SQIVND (reference sequence). CDR3 bases: TGTGCCAGTAGTATGGTACAGGGCTATGGCTACACCTTC. Its translation is CASSMVQGYGYTF.